These 25 T cell receptor beta chains came from one sample sequenced in a study of CD8 T cells in ankylosing spondylitis. TCRdb re-called the 5' RACE reads with MiXCR, one entry per CDR3 protein. The sample has 200,000 to 250,000 distinct CDR3 sequences; 8.2% are singletons. Sequencing was performed on blood, either unsorted or a sorted T cell fraction (not recorded which). These receptors all stem from a female donor with ankylosing spondylitis or in good health (not recorded which).

This clonotype was seen only a few times. V usage is TRBV10-3 and J usage is TRBJ2-1, with 9 bases fitting TRBD1. V was clipped by 0 bases and J by 6 bases; unmatched bases: 15. Germline loops: CDR1 ENHRY, CDR2 SYGVKD. The CDR3 runs to 19 residues. The CDR3 loop is CAISESRALVGTGTNEQFF. For the CDR3, the DNA is TGTGCCATCAGTGAGTCAAGAGCTCTAGTTGGGACAGGGACCAATGAGCAGTTCTTC.

This clonotype was detected many times. The genes are TRBV3-1 and TRBJ2-7, with TRBD1 matching over 8 bases. The CDR3 runs to 15 residues. V lost 2 bases, J lost 1 base, and 4 bases stayed unmatched. Per the germline V gene, CDR1 is LGHDT and CDR2 is YNNKEL (reference sequence). DNA of the CDR3: TGTGCCAGCAGCCAACGGGGGACAGGATCCTACGAGCAGTACTTC. It translates to CASSQRGTGSYEQYF.

This clonotype was seen only a few times. The rearrangement links TRBV6-5 to TRBJ2-7, with 9 bases lining up with TRBD1. Per germline, CDR1 MNHEY and CDR2 SVGAGI. The CDR3 is 11 residues long. V was clipped by 10 bases and J by 6 bases; unmatched bases: 4. CDR3 sequence reads: CAIGTGTEQYF. For the CDR3, the DNA is TGTGCCATCGGGACAGGGACCGAGCAGTACTTC.

This clonotype occurred many times. The CDR3 coding sequence is TGCGCCAGCAGCCAAGGGGCGGGAGGGCTCACAGATACGCAGTATTTT. Translated: CASSQGAGGLTDTQYF. V is TRBV4-3 and J is TRBJ2-3, with TRBD2 matching over 9 bases. The CDR3 length is 16 residues. CDR1 is LGHNA and CDR2 is YSLEER in the germline V gene. Trimming cost V 1 base and J 2 bases; bases outside gene matches: 4.

This clonotype has at least ten counts. V gene TRBV20-1 combines with J gene TRBJ1-6; a weak D match, TRBD1 (5 bases). Deletions cut 5 bases from V and 4 bases from J, with 9 bases between. The germline V gene encodes CDR1 DFQATT and CDR2 SNEGSKA (reference sequence). The CDR3 consists of 13 residues. The CDR3 bases are TGCAGTGCTTCAACAGGATATAATTCACCCCTCCACTTT. Its protein product is CSASTGYNSPLHF.

This clonotype was seen repeatedly, ten times or more. The chain uses TRBV7-8 and TRBJ2-7; TRBD1 or TRBD2 may be the D gene (7 bases each). The CDR3 extends over 16 amino acids. CDR1 and CDR2 (germline): SGHVS, FQNEAQ. Trimming removed 4 bases from V and 0 bases from J, with 16 bases in between. The CDR3 loop is CASSSGGDTHSYEQYF. The CDR3 bases are TGTGCCAGCAGCTCAGGGGGGGACACTCACTCCTACGAGCAGTACTTC.

This clonotype was observed at least ten times. The V call is TRBV7-2, the J call TRBJ1-5, with a possible D match to TRBD1 (5 bases). Germline lookup yields CDR1 SGHTA and CDR2 FQGNSA. The V and J ends lost 3 bases and 3 bases respectively, with 6 bases between them. The CDR3 has 13 residues. The CDR3 DNA sequence: TGTGCCAGCAGCTTGGGGCTCAATCAGCCCCAGCATTTT. Protein sequence: CASSLGLNQPQHF. The full variable domain, completed using reference TRBV7-2 and TRBJ1-5, is GAGVSQSPSNKVTEKGKDVELRCDPISGHTALYWYRQSLGQGLEFLIYFQGNSAPDKSGLPSDRFSAERTGGSVSTLTIQRTQQEDSAVYLCASSLGLNQPQHFGDGTRLSIL.

This clonotype was seen many times. The V call is TRBV20-1, the J call TRBJ2-1, with 7 nucleotides matching TRBD2. The length of the CDR3 is 16 residues. V lost 0 bases to trimming and J lost 6 bases; unmatched junction nucleotides: 11. Germline CDR1 DFQATT, CDR2 SNEGSKA (reference sequence). In DNA form, the CDR3 reads TGCAGTGCTAGAGATTCCGGCTTCCCGGGGGGCAATGAGCAGTTCTTC. It is translated as CSARDSGFPGGNEQFF.

This clonotype was counted at least ten times. The gene calls are TRBV20-1 and TRBJ1-5; TRBD1 might be the D (6 bases). V shed 5 bases and J shed 0 bases, with 11 bases lying between them. CDR1 and CDR2 from the germline V gene are DFQATT and SNEGSKA (reference sequence). CDR3 length equals 14 residues. Here the CDR3 DNA reads TGCAGTGCTTGTGCGGACAGTAGCAATCAGCCCCAGCATTTT. Its translation is CSACADSSNQPQHF.

There are a few counts of this clonotype. The V gene is TRBV7-2, the J gene TRBJ2-2, with D possibly matching TRBD1 (7 bases). V gave up 0 bases and J gave up 7 bases, with 12 bases separating them. The CDR3 length is 15 residues. Germline V lookup: CDR1 SGHTA, CDR2 FQGNSA. The CDR3 protein is CASSLADRRGGELFF. CDR3 bases: TGTGCCAGCAGCTTAGCGGACAGGCGGGGCGGGGAGCTGTTTTTT.

In this sample, this clonotype turned up many times. The V and J genes are TRBV20-1 and TRBJ2-1; 12 nucleotides line up with TRBD1. This CDR3 is 14 amino acids long. J gave up 11 bases and V 5 bases, and 10 bases lay outside the gene matches. CDR1 is DFQATT and CDR2 is SNEGSKA in the germline V gene (reference sequence). The CDR3 protein is CSAGRGQGADKQFF. The CDR3 DNA follows: TGCAGTGCTGGACGGGGACAGGGGGCTGATAAGCAGTTCTTC.

This clonotype was recorded a few times. This may be a read error, as it is one base from a much larger clone. The chain joins TRBV7-9 to TRBJ1-1; no definite D call. This CDR3 has 13 amino acids. Germline V gene data show CDR1 as SEHNR and CDR2 as FQNEAQ (reference sequence). V shed 2 bases and J shed 1 base, with 5 bases lying between them. The CDR3 loop is CASSLKTNTEAFF. Here the CDR3 DNA reads TGTGCCAGCAGCTTAAAGACGAACACTGAAGCTTTCTTT.

This clonotype was found many times. V is TRBV29-1 and J is TRBJ1-3; 10 positions agree with TRBD1. J was trimmed by 6 bases and V by 0 bases; bases with no gene match: 11. The CDR3 runs 17 residues. The V gene's germline CDR1 is SQVTM and CDR2 ANQGSEA. In DNA form, the CDR3 reads TGCAGCGTTGAAGATCCGAGGGGACAGGGGTTTGCAAACACCATATATTTT. Translating it yields CSVEDPRGQGFANTIYF.

This clonotype was picked up many times. The V and J genes are TRBV24-1 and TRBJ2-1, with unresolved D. V was cut by 11 bases and J by 7 bases, with 11 bases left in between. This CDR3 has 11 amino acids. The germline CDR1 and CDR2 sequences are KGHDR and SFDVKD. The CDR3 DNA reads TGTGCCAGCTCCGGGCCGAATGAGCAGTTCTTC. This gives the protein CASSGPNEQFF.

This clonotype has a handful of counts. This chain uses TRBV18 with TRBJ1-2; 9 bases map to TRBD1. Trimming removed 1 base from V and 7 bases from J; junction bases left unmatched: 10. The CDR3 consists of 16 residues. Germline CDR1 KGHSH, CDR2 LQKENI. CDR3 in amino acids: CASSPQQGTGYLGYTF. In DNA, the CDR3 is TGTGCCAGCTCACCACAGCAAGGGACAGGGTATCTTGGCTACACCTTC.

This clonotype showed up just a few times. The genes are TRBV11-2 and TRBJ2-5; D possibly corresponds to TRBD2 (6 bases). The CDR3 is 16 residues long. V was cut by 4 bases and J by 5 bases, with 20 bases left in between. In germline, CDR1 is SGHAT, CDR2 FQNNGV. The CDR3 sequence is CASSSVRRPREETQYF. As DNA, the CDR3 is TGTGCCAGCAGCTCGGTTCGTCGCCCCCGGGAGGAGACCCAGTACTTC. The full variable domain, with the rest looked up from reference TRBV11-2 and TRBJ2-5, is EAGVAQSPRYKIIEKRQSVAFWCNPISGHATLYWYQQILGQGPKLLIQFQNNGVVDDSQLPKDRFSAERLKGVDSTLKIQPAKLEDSAVYLCASSSVRRPREETQYFGPGTRLLVL.

Concerning this clonotype itself: This clone may be a read error of a much larger clone one base away. V usage is TRBV7-9 and J usage is TRBJ2-1, with 8 nucleotides matching TRBD1. In germline, CDR1 is SEHNR, CDR2 FQNEAQ (reference sequence). The CDR3 has 10 residues. DNA of the CDR3: TGTGTCAGCAGGGACAGGGAGCAGTTCTTC. Translated, it gives CVSRDREQFF.

This clonotype was recorded at least ten times. This chain uses TRBV20-1 with TRBJ2-1; 10 bases are a match to TRBD2. V was pared by 0 bases and J by 6 bases, with 11 bases of the junction left unmatched. This CDR3 contains 17 residues. Germline V gene lookup returns CDR1 DFQATT and CDR2 SNEGSKA (reference sequence). CDR3 DNA: TGCAGTGCTAGAGATGCGGCTAGCGGGAGTTACCTCAATGAGCAGTTCTTC. This translates into CSARDAASGSYLNEQFF.

Notes on this clonotype: A much larger clone lies a single base off, so this may be a read error. The conserved phenylalanine or tryptophan is not found at the CDR3 terminus, so this likely reflects a read error. The chain carries TRBV29-1 and TRBJ2-1; 8 bases are a match to TRBD2. Germline V gene lookup returns CDR1 SQVTM and CDR2 ANQGSEA. J gave up 8 bases and V 6 bases, and 12 bases lay outside the gene matches. The CDR3 consists of 14 residues. The CDR3 region is CSVTGRDFIHEQFI. CDR3 nucleotides: TGCAGCGTCACCGGGAGGGACTTTATTCATGAGCAGTTCATC.

This clonotype was observed at least ten times. This chain uses TRBV29-1 with TRBJ2-1, with 9 bases that match TRBD2. Germline CDR1 is SQVTM and CDR2 is ANQGSEA. The V segment lost 4 bases and the J segment 8 bases; nucleotides outside the gene matches: 9. The CDR3 is made up of 14 amino acids. The CDR3 spells CSVGRGAGGDEQFF. The CDR3, as DNA: TGCAGCGTTGGACGAGGAGCGGGAGGTGATGAGCAGTTCTTC.

This clonotype occurred many times. The chain carries TRBV10-3 and TRBJ2-1, with no clear D. The V gene lost 0 bases and the J gene lost 9 bases, with 12 bases spanning the gap. The CDR3 totals 14 residues. Germline CDR1 ENHRY, CDR2 SYGVKD. DNA of the CDR3: TGTGCCATCAGTGAGTCGAGATTGTCTGGTGAGCAGTTCTTC. This sequence encodes CAISESRLSGEQFF.

The chain is built from TRBV7-2 and TRBJ2-1; the match to TRBD2 covers 7 bases. CDR1 is SGHTA, CDR2 FQGNSA, per germline. CDR3 length: 13 residues. The V and J ends lost 5 bases and 6 bases, in that order; junction bases with no gene match: 4. The CDR3 sequence: CASSPGTINEQFF. The CDR3, as DNA: TGTGCCAGCAGCCCCGGGACTATCAATGAGCAGTTCTTC.

The table lists this clonotype with many counts. DNA of the CDR3: TGTGCCAGCAGGCCTGCGGACAATGAGCAGTTCTTC. This translates into CASRPADNEQFF. The chain has TRBV12-3 or TRBV12-4 and TRBJ2-1; no reliable D call. The CDR3 is made up of 12 amino acids. Trimming removed 6 bases at V and 5 bases at J, with 8 bases between.

This clonotype was picked up many times. The genes are TRBV20-1 and TRBJ1-2; weak D call: TRBD1 (6 bases). CDR3 length: 13 amino acids. The V gene lost 0 bases and the J gene lost 4 bases, with 9 bases spanning the gap. Germline loops: CDR1 DFQATT, CDR2 SNEGSKA (reference sequence). The CDR3 loop is CSAREAGAYGYTF. For the CDR3, the DNA is TGCAGTGCTAGAGAGGCAGGGGCCTATGGCTACACCTTC.

In its sample, this clonotype was seen many times. The chain uses TRBV20-1 and TRBJ1-6, with unresolved D. The germline gives CDR1 DFQATT, CDR2 SNEGSKA (reference sequence). Between the trimmed V and J ends, which lost 3 bases and 11 bases, there was a span of 5 bases. The CDR3 has 10 amino acids. The CDR3 sequence is CSASRTPLHF. CDR3 bases: TGCAGTGCTAGTCGGACACCCCTCCACTTT.